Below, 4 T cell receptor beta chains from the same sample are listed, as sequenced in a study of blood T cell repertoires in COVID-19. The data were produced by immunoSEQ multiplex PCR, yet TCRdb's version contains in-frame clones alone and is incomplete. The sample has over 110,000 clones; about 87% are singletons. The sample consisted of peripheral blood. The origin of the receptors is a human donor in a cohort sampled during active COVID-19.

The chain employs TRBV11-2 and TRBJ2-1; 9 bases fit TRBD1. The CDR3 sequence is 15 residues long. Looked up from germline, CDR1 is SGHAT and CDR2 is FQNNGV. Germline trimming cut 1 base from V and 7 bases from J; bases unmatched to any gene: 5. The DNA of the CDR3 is TGTGCCAGCAGCTTAGTGGGGGACAGGGCGAATGAGCAGTTCTTC. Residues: CASSLVGDRANEQFF.

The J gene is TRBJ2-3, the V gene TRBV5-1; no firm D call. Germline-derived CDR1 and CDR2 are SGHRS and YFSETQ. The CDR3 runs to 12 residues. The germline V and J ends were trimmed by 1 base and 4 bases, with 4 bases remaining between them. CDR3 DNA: TGCGCCAGCAGCTTGACTTCAGATACGCAGTATTTT. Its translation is CASSLTSDTQYF.

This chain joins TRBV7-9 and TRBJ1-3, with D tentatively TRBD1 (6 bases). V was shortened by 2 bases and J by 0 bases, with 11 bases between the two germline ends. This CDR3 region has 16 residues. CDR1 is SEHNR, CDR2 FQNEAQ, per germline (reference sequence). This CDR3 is CASSLRGQPSGNTIYF. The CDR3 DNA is TGTGCCAGCAGCTTAAGAGGACAGCCCTCTGGAAACACCATATATTTT. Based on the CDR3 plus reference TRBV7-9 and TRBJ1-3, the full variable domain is DTGVSQNPRHKITKRGQNVTFRCDPISEHNRLYWYRQTLGQGPEFLTYFQNEAQLEKSRLLSDRFSAERPKGSFSTLEIQRTEQGDSAMYLCASSLRGQPSGNTIYFGEGSWLTVV.

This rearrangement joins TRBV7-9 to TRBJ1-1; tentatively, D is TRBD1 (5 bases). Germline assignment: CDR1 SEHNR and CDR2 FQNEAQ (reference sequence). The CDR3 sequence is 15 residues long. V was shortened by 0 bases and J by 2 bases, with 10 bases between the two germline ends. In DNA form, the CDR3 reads TGTGCCAGCAGCTTAGCGCTGGGGGGTAACACTGAAGCTTTCTTT. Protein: CASSLALGGNTEAFF.